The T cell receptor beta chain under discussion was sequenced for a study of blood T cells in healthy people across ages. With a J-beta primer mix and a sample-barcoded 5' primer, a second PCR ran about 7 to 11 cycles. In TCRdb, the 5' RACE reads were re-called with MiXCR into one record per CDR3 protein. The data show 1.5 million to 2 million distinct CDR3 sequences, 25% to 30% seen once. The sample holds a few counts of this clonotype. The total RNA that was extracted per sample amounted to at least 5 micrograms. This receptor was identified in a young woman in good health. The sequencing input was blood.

The CDR3 nucleotides read TGTGCCAGCAGCATACGGTCCACCCCTGATTCACCCCTCCACTTT. Translating gives CASSIRSTPDSPLHF. This rearrangement joins TRBV12-3 or TRBV12-4 to TRBJ1-6, with D unclear. V lost 6 bases to trimming and J lost 8 bases, with 17 bases between them. The CDR3 contains 15 residues.